This T cell receptor (beta chain) was recorded in a study of blood T cell repertoires in COVID-19. Clones were read by immunoSEQ multiplex PCR, and TCRdb kept only the in-frame ones, dropping some. The sample lists about 290,000 clones, around nine tenths occurring once. Germline V gives CDR1 LNHDA, CDR2 SQIVND (reference sequence). V gave up 6 bases and J gave up 5 bases; unmatched junction bases: 6. The CDR3 contains 14 residues. The specimen sequenced was PBMCs or T cells enriched from blood (not recorded which). The chain joins TRBV19 to TRBJ1-1; 10 positions agree with TRBD1. This clonotype was obtained from a middle-aged woman who had recovered from COVID-19. CDR3 amino acids: CASRRTGGETEAFF. The CDR3 region has the DNA TGTGCCAGTAGGAGGACAGGGGGAGAGACTGAAGCTTTCTTT.